Reported below is one TCR beta chain. Its specificity is unknown. The germline V and J ends were trimmed by 7 bases and 0 bases, with 23 bases remaining between them. The V gene's germline CDR1 is MDHEN and CDR2 SYDVKM. This CDR3 has 18 amino acids. This entry comes from a study of shared clonotypes between healthy human individuals. General study findings and limits: Clonotypes which were not shared had lower generation probabilities than clonotypes that all four donors shared. Approximately 5.3% was the fraction of naive CD4 clonotypes found shared across several donors. Having only a few donors restricted how much genetic and exposure-history diversity was captured.

Cells designated naive CD8 were CD45RO-negative and were positively selected for CCR7, with terminally differentiated effector memory CD45RA+ cells excluded. Assay used: immunoSEQ multiplex PCR; TCRdb lists only in-frame clones, some missing. The data contain about 2.1 million clones, 90% to 95% of them singletons. The clonotype was recovered from a man aged 18 to 30 in good health. Some clones in this sample may be carry-over from other donors' samples. The chain joins TRBV28 to TRBJ2-3; maybe TRBD1 (6 bases). Material for sequencing was naive CD8+ T cells from PBMCs. The chain's CDR3 is CASNPGTIVVPSTDTQYF. CDR3 coding DNA: TGTGCCAGCAACCCGGGGACAATCGTCGTACCCAGCACAGATACGCAGTATTTT.